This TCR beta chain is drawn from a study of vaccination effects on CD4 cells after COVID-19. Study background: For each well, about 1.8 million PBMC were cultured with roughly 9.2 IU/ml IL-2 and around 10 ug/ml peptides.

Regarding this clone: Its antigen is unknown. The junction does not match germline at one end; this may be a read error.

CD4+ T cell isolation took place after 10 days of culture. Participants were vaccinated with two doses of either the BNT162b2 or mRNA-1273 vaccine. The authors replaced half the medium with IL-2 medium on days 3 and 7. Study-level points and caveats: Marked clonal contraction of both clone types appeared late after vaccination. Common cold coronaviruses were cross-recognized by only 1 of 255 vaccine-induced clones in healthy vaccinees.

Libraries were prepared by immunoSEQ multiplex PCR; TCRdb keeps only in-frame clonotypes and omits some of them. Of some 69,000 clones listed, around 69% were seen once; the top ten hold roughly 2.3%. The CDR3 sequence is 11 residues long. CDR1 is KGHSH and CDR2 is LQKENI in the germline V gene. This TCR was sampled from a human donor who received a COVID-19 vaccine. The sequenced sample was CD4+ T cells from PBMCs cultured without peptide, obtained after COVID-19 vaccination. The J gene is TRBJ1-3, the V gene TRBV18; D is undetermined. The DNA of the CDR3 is TGTGCCAGCTCACCGGACCGGGAACCACATTTT. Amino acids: CASSPDREPHF. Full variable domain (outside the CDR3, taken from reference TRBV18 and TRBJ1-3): NAGVMQNPRHLVRRRGQEARLRCSPMKGHSHVYWYRQLPEEGLKFMVYLQKENIIDESGMPKERFSAEFPKEGPSILRIQQVVRGDSAAYFCASSPDREPHFGEGSWLTVV.